At least ten counts were recorded for the clone carrying this TCR beta chain. Its antigen is currently unknown. Unique molecular identifiers were incorporated when the TCRbeta library was constructed. TCRdb used MiXCR to reprocess the PCR reads, holding one entry per CDR3 protein. The sample shows around 440,000 distinct CDR3 sequences, around 15% of them seen only once. The source of the sample is a study of T-cell reconstitution after alpha-beta-depleted transplantation in children. General study findings and limits: Some patients' high day-60 TCRbeta diversity was traced to surviving recipient T cells and thymic progenitors. About two months after transplant, alpha-beta T cells reportedly came from several hundred expanded graft clones. One year after transplant, T-cell counts and diversity came mostly from newly produced T cells.

The CDR3 has 14 amino acids. Trimming pared 3 bases from V and 3 bases from J, leaving 11 bases between. The chain has TRBV12-3 or TRBV12-4 and TRBJ2-5; D uncertain. This sample comprised PBMCs, mostly from graft donor cells, obtained 360 days after TCRalphabeta/CD19-depleted stem cell transplant. This clonotype was obtained from a boy younger than two who had a stem cell transplant for Wiskott-Aldrich syndrome, so the T cells may come from the graft donor. The CDR3 region has the DNA TGTGCCAGCAGTTTCGAAGGCTTCGAAGAGACCCAGTACTTC. Translating gives CASSFEGFEETQYF.